A single sample gave rise to the 15 T cell receptor beta chains below, sequenced in a study of cytomegalovirus exposure and HLA in healthy donors. 13 Jbeta primers and 60 Vbeta primers were used for the PCR. This table comes from immunoSEQ multiplex PCR, and its TCRdb copy is limited to in-frame clones, with some not included. In the table there are 150,000 to 200,000 clones, roughly 83% of which are singletons. The specimen was PBMCs. The source of these receptors is a woman aged 50 to 60 in good health and CMV-seronegative.

This chain joins TRBV10-2 and TRBJ1-1, with 8 bases lining up with TRBD1. Per the germline V gene, CDR1 is WSHSY and CDR2 is SAAADI. The CDR3 contains 14 residues. The V segment lost 2 bases and the J segment 5 bases; nucleotides outside the gene matches: 4. In nucleotides, the CDR3 is TGCGCCAGCAGTGAGGCCAGGGGGCGGACTGAAGCTTTCTTT. It is translated as CASSEARGRTEAFF.

The CDR3 DNA follows: TGTGCCAGCAGCTTGGTACAGGGAAGCTCCTACGAGCAGTACTTC. Translated, it gives CASSLVQGSSYEQYF. This chain uses TRBV7-9 with TRBJ2-7; weak D call: TRBD1 (6 bases). The V gene lost 3 bases and the J gene lost 0 bases, with 12 bases spanning the gap. Germline V CDR1 and CDR2: SEHNR, FQNEAQ (reference sequence). This CDR3 is built from 15 residues.

The rearrangement uses TRBV30 and TRBJ1-2, with TRBD1 as a possible D gene (5 bases). Trimming removed 2 bases from V and 3 bases from J, with 16 bases in between. This CDR3 is built from 15 residues. Germline V gives CDR1 GTSNPN, CDR2 SVGIG (reference sequence). The CDR3 is CAWSSESQGYYGYTF. DNA for the CDR3: TGTGCCTGGAGTTCCGAGTCCCAGGGCTACTATGGCTACACCTTC.

V gene TRBV29-1 combines with J gene TRBJ2-6, with 9 bases that match TRBD1. Germline V gene sequence: CDR1 SQVTM, CDR2 ANQGSEA. The CDR3 sequence is 18 residues long. The V gene end was trimmed by 5 bases and the J gene end by 0 bases; junction bases not matched to a gene: 11. CDR3 loop: CSVPGAGTGSSGANVLTF. For the CDR3, the DNA is TGCAGCGTTCCTGGGGCAGGGACAGGGTCCTCTGGGGCCAACGTCCTGACTTTC.

The chain recombines TRBV7-2 with TRBJ2-3; the match to TRBD2 covers 7 bases. CDR3 length: 15 residues. J lost 3 bases, V lost 4 bases, and 7 bases had no gene match. Germline V gives CDR1 SGHTA, CDR2 FQGNSA. The CDR3 bases are TGTGCCAGCAGCTCGCAAGCGGGGATGACAGATACGCAGTATTTT. Translated: CASSSQAGMTDTQYF. Full variable domain (missing parts from reference TRBV7-2 and TRBJ2-3): GAGVSQSPSNKVTEKGKDVELRCDPISGHTALYWYRQSLGQGLEFLIYFQGNSAPDKSGLPSDRFSAERTGGSVSTLTIQRTQQEDSAVYLCASSSQAGMTDTQYFGPGTRLTVL.

The chain uses TRBV10-1 and TRBJ1-1, with TRBD1 identical over 8 bases. The CDR3 is made up of 18 amino acids. Germline CDR1 is WNHNN and CDR2 is SYGVQD (reference sequence). The trim removed 2 bases at V and 5 bases at J, leaving 16 bases unmatched. The CDR3 reads CASSERIVSGTGGTEAFF. CDR3 nucleotide sequence: TGCGCCAGCAGTGAGCGTATCGTTTCGGGGACAGGCGGTACTGAAGCTTTCTTT.

This clone was counted a single time. V gene TRBV5-6 combines with J gene TRBJ2-5; TRBD2 might be the D (5 bases). Trimming removed 1 base from V and 4 bases from J, with 14 bases in between. This CDR3 contains 15 residues. Germline V lookup: CDR1 SGHDT, CDR2 YYEEEE. CDR3 loop: CASSLTGGAGETQYF. CDR3 nucleotides: TGTGCCAGCAGCTTGACCGGCGGTGCGGGAGAGACCCAGTACTTC. The entire variable domain, with the rest obtained from reference TRBV5-6 and TRBJ2-5, is as follows: DAGVTQSPTHLIKTRGQQVTLRCSPKSGHDTVSWYQQALGQGPQFIFQYYEEEERQRGNFPDRFSGHQFPNYSSELNVNALLLGDSALYLCASSLTGGAGETQYFGPGTRLLVL.

V gene TRBV7-2 combines with J gene TRBJ1-5; maybe TRBD1 (5 bases). From germline, CDR1 is SGHTA and CDR2 FQGNSA. This CDR3 is built from 15 residues. Trimming stripped 4 bases from V and 2 bases from J, with 12 bases between. The CDR3 sequence is CASSSGVGGNQPQHF. Written as DNA, the CDR3 is TGTGCCAGCAGCTCGGGGGTGGGGGGCAATCAGCCCCAGCATTTT.

This clone was picked up one time. The chain has TRBV9 and TRBJ2-2, with 9 bases fitting TRBD1. CDR1 SGDLS and CDR2 YYNGEE come from the germline V gene. This CDR3 spans 16 amino acids. Trimming took 4 bases from V and 5 from J; bases not matched to a gene: 9. The CDR3 here is CASSTLTGGGTGELFF. Written as DNA, the CDR3 is TGTGCCAGCAGCACCCTGACAGGGGGAGGAACCGGGGAGCTGTTTTTT.

V gene TRBV27 combines with J gene TRBJ2-1, with D perhaps TRBD2 (5 bases). V lost 5 bases and J 0 bases, leaving 20 bases between the germline ends. Per germline, CDR1 MNHEY and CDR2 SMNVEV (reference sequence). The CDR3 runs to 18 residues. CDR3 amino acids: CASSPLALNSASYNEQFF. The CDR3 DNA sequence: TGTGCCAGCAGTCCCCTAGCCCTCAACTCTGCCTCCTACAATGAGCAGTTCTTC.

The rearrangement joins TRBV7-3 to TRBJ2-7; perhaps TRBD2 as D (5 bases). The germline gives CDR1 SGHTA, CDR2 FQGTGA. The CDR3 length is 14 residues. V shed 5 bases and J shed 6 bases, with 17 bases lying between them. CDR3 coding DNA: TGTGCCAGCAGCCCGCTTACGGACGCGGGCGAGCAGTACTTC. Protein sequence: CASSPLTDAGEQYF. The full variable domain, its missing parts supplied by reference TRBV7-3 and TRBJ2-7, is GAGVSQTPSNKVTEKGKYVELRCDPISGHTALYWYRQSLGQGPEFLIYFQGTGAADDSGLPNDRFFAVRPEGSVSTLKIQRTERGDSAVYLCASSPLTDAGEQYFGPGTRLTVT.

The chain has TRBV25-1 and TRBJ2-1, with D maybe TRBD2 (7 bases). CDR3 length: 16 residues. Germline lookup yields CDR1 MGHDK and CDR2 SYGVNS. The V end lost 3 bases, the J end lost 6 bases, and 18 bases lay between the germline ends. The CDR3 nucleotides read TGTGCCAGCAGTGATTGGGGCGGGGGAGGGGGCAATGAGCAGTTCTTC. It codes for CASSDWGGGGGNEQFF.

The rearrangement uses TRBV29-1 and TRBJ2-3, with D perhaps TRBD1 (6 bases). Germline V gene lookup returns CDR1 SQVTM and CDR2 ANQGSEA. Trimming pared 5 bases from V and 4 bases from J, leaving 16 bases between. This CDR3 has 14 amino acids. CDR3 DNA: TGCAGCGTTTTAACAGGGAGCGTAGCAGATACGCAGTATTTT. Its translation: CSVLTGSVADTQYF.

Concerning this clone: The sample contains more than one DNA sequence encoding this CDR3. The rearrangement links TRBV28 to TRBJ1-2; TRBD1 agrees at 9 bases. The length of the CDR3 is 12 residues. Per the germline V gene, CDR1 is MDHEN and CDR2 is SYDVKM. V trimming: 8 bases; J trimming: 3 bases; junction bases outside the gene matches: 1. This CDR3 is CASRTGDYGYTF. CDR3 DNA sequence: TGTGCCAGCCGGACAGGGGACTATGGCTACACCTTC.

The CDR3 loop reads CASSQGRDSYNSPLHF. DNA for the CDR3: TGTGCCAGCAGCCAGGGCAGGGACTCCTATAATTCACCCCTCCACTTT. This sequence joins TRBV14 and TRBJ1-6; tentative D call: TRBD1 (5 bases). V was clipped by 3 bases and J by 0 bases, with 9 bases between them. This CDR3 contains 16 residues. Germline loops: CDR1 SGHDN, CDR2 FVKESK.